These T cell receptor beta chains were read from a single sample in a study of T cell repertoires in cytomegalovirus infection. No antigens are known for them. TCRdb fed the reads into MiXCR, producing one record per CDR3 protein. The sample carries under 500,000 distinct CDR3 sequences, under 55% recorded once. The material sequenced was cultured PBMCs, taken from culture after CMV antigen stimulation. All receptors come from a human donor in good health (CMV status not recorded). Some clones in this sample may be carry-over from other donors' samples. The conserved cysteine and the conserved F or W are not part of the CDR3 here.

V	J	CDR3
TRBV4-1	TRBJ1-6	ASSQTSTGNSPLH
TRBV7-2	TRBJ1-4	ASSSQGTTTNEKLF
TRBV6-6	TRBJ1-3	ASSLLSGNTIY
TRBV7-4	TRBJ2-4	ASSLIRAKNIQY
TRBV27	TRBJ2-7	ASSFSGGAEQY
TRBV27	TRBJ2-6	ASTMDRSGANVLT
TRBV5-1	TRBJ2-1	ASSLGPGLAVYNEQF
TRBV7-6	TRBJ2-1	ASSLAQLENEQF
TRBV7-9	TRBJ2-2	ASSLVHRVNTGELF
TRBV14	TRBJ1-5	ASSQEVRVEVQQPQH
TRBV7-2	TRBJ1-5	ASSFRRGTDQPQH
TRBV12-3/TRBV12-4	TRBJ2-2	ASSPGGSGGELF
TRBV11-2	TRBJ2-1	ASSPNLVPISYNEQF
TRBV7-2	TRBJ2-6	ASSPPRGPRGANVLT
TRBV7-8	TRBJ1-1	ASSREGNTEAF
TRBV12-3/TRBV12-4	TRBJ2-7	ASRAGKAYEQY
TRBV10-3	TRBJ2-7	AITSGAGGYEQY
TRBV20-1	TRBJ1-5	SAREVSGNQPQH
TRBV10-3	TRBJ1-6	AISEAGNSPLH
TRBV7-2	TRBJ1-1	ASSLQGQNTEAF